The 10 T cell receptor beta chains reported below all come from one sample, sequenced in a study of blood T cell repertoires in COVID-19 (TCRdb year 2020). The library was prepared using the immunoSEQ multiplex PCR assay. TCRdb carries this immuneACCESS record with in-frame sequences only. Its versions omit some clonotypes, under half of them owing to an unresolved V gene in the studies checked, with the rest unexplained. For this sample the table gives about 190,000 clones, of which roughly 80% were detected only once. Of the sample, over 5% is held by the ten largest clones. The sequencing sample was made of peripheral blood. These receptors all come from a woman aged 30 to 39 with acute or convalescent COVID-19.

V is TRBV19 and J is TRBJ2-1; D unclear. The germline V gene has CDR1 LNHDA and CDR2 SQIVND (reference sequence). The CDR3 covers 13 residues. Trimming took 7 bases from V and 7 from J, leaving 14 bases between them. The CDR3 region is CASTVRLANEQFF. CDR3 coding DNA: TGTGCCAGTACGGTAAGACTGGCGAATGAGCAGTTCTTC.

This clone was detected once. The gene calls are TRBV7-9 and TRBJ2-7; TRBD2 matches at 8 bases. V lost 5 bases, J lost 4 bases, and 4 bases stayed unmatched. The germline V gene has CDR1 SEHNR and CDR2 FQNEAQ (reference sequence). The CDR3 consists of 13 residues. The CDR3 loop reads CASSTGLEYEQYF. The CDR3 DNA reads as TGTGCCAGCAGCACGGGACTAGAGTACGAGCAGTACTTC.

This sequence joins TRBV27 and TRBJ1-2, with 11 nucleotides matching TRBD1. The CDR3 loop spans 13 amino acids. Unmatched junction bases numbered 6, after V lost 8 bases and J lost 7 bases. Looked up from germline, CDR1 is MNHEY and CDR2 is SMNVEV (reference sequence). CDR3 region: CASSGQGAFGYTF. The DNA for the CDR3 is TGTGCCAGCTCCGGACAGGGGGCGTTTGGCTACACCTTC.

The chain carries TRBV28 and TRBJ1-4, with TRBD1 as a possible D gene (5 bases). The V gene's germline CDR1 is MDHEN and CDR2 SYDVKM. The CDR3 contains 14 residues. Between the trimmed V and J ends, which lost 6 bases and 3 bases, there was a span of 11 bases. The CDR3 loop reads CASSPGLANEKLFF. The CDR3 DNA reads as TGTGCCAGCAGCCCAGGGTTGGCTAATGAAAAACTGTTTTTT.

This clone turned up a few times. The chain has TRBV6-5 and TRBJ1-6, with D tentatively TRBD1 (5 bases). The V gene's germline CDR1 is MNHEY and CDR2 SVGAGI. The CDR3 has 14 amino acids. Trimming cost V 8 bases and J 8 bases, with 16 bases left between them. In nucleotides, the CDR3 is TGTGCCAGCGGGCGGGGGTTTGTTTATTCACCCCTCCACTTT. Its translation: CASGRGFVYSPLHF.

This clone appeared a few times. The rearrangement joins TRBV6-6 to TRBJ1-6, with a weak D call TRBD1 (6 bases). Germline assignment: CDR1 MNHNY and CDR2 SVGAGI (reference sequence). Trimming stripped 6 bases from V and 6 bases from J, with 15 bases between. The CDR3 is 15 residues long. Here the CDR3 reads CASRATGQTNSPLHF. The CDR3 nucleotides read TGTGCCAGCAGAGCCACAGGACAGACTAATTCACCCCTCCACTTT.

This chain connects TRBV28 to TRBJ1-5, with 7 bases lining up with TRBD1. The CDR3 runs to 13 residues. The germline gives CDR1 MDHEN, CDR2 SYDVKM. Trimming cost V 7 bases and J 7 bases; bases outside gene matches: 7. The CDR3 coding sequence is TGTGCCAGCACGACAGGGCGGTTCCAGCCCCAGCATTTT. This codes for CASTTGRFQPQHF.

The chain links TRBV30 to TRBJ2-3; weak D call: TRBD2 (5 bases). Looked up from germline, CDR1 is GTSNPN and CDR2 is SVGIG (reference sequence). CDR3 length equals 15 residues. V was trimmed by 0 bases and J by 0 bases, leaving 10 bases between them. The CDR3 loop is CAWSVLGGSTDTQYF. In DNA, the CDR3 is TGTGCCTGGAGTGTACTGGGCGGGAGCACAGATACGCAGTATTTT. Full variable domain (outside the CDR3, taken from reference TRBV30 and TRBJ2-3): SQTIHQWPATLVQPVGSPLSLECTVEGTSNPNLYWYRQAAGRGLQLLFYSVGIGQISSEVPQNLSASRPQDRQFILSSKKLLLSDSGFYLCAWSVLGGSTDTQYFGPGTRLTVL.

The V gene is TRBV5-6, the J gene TRBJ2-3; D is unclear. The V and J ends lost 0 bases and 6 bases respectively, with 8 bases between them. Looked up from germline, CDR1 is SGHDT and CDR2 is YYEEEE. This CDR3 is built from 13 residues. CDR3 coding DNA: TGTGCCAGCAGCTTGGGAGTCGGGGATACGCAGTATTTT. It encodes CASSLGVGDTQYF. Filled out from reference TRBV5-6 and TRBJ2-3, the complete variable domain reads DAGVTQSPTHLIKTRGQQVTLRCSPKSGHDTVSWYQQALGQGPQFIFQYYEEEERQRGNFPDRFSGHQFPNYSSELNVNALLLGDSALYLCASSLGVGDTQYFGPGTRLTVL.

J is TRBJ2-2 and V is TRBV15; 7 bases align to TRBD1. V shed 6 bases, J shed 3 bases, and the junction held 4 bases outside the gene matches. CDR1 is LNHNV, CDR2 YYDKDF, per germline (reference sequence). The CDR3 totals 14 residues. The CDR3 DNA reads TGTGCCACCAGAGGCAGGGGGTACACCGGGGAGCTGTTTTTT. As protein: CATRGRGYTGELFF.